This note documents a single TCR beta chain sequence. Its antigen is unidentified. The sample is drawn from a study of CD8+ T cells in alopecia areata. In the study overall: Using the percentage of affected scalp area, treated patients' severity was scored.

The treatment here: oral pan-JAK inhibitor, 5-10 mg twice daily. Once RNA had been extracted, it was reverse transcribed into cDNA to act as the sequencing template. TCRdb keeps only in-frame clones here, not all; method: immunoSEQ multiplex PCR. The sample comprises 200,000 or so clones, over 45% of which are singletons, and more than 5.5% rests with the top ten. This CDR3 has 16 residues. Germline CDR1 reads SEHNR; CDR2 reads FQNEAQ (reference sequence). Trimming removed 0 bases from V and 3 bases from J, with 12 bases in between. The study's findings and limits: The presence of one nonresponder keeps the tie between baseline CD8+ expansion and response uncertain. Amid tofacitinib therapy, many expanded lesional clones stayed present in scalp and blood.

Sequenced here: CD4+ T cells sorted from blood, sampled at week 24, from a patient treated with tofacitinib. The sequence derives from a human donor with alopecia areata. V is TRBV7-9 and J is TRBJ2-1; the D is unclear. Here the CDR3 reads CASSLAGSINYNEQFF. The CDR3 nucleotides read TGTGCCAGCAGCTTAGCCGGCAGTATAAACTACAATGAGCAGTTCTTC. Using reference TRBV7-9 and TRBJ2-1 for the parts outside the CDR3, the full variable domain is DTGVSQNPRHKITKRGQNVTFRCDPISEHNRLYWYRQTLGQGPEFLTYFQNEAQLEKSRLLSDRFSAERPKGSFSTLEIQRTEQGDSAMYLCASSLAGSINYNEQFFGPGTRLTVL.